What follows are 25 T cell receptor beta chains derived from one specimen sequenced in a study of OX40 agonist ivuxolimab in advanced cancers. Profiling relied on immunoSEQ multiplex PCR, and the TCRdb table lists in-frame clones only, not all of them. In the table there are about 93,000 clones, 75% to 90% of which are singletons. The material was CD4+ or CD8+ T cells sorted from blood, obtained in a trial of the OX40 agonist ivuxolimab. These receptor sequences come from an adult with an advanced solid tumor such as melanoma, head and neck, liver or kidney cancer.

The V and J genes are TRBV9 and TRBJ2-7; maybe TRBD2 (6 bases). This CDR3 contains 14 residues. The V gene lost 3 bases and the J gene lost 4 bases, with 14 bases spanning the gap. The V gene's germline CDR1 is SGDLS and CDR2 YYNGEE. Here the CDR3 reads CASSAGVNQYEQYF. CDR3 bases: TGTGCCAGCAGCGCGGGAGTAAACCAGTACGAGCAGTACTTC.

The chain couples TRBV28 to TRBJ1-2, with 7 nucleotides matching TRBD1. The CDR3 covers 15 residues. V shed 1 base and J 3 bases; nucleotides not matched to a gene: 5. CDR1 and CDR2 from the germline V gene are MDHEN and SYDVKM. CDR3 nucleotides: TGTGCCAGCAGTTTATCGGACAGGATCTACTATGGCTACACCTTC. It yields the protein CASSLSDRIYYGYTF.

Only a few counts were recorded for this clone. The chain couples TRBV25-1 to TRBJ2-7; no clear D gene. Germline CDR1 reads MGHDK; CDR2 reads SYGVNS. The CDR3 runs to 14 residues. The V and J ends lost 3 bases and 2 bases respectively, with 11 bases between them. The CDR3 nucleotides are TGTGCCAGCAGTGAGATGTCGATACCCTACGAGCAGTACTTC. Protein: CASSEMSIPYEQYF.

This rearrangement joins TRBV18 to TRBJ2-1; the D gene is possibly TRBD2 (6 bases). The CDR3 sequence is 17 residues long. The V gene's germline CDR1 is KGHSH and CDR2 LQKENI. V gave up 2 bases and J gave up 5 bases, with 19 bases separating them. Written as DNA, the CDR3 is TGTGCCAGCTCACCAAGGGACTCACGGTCGGATAACAATGAGCAGTTCTTC. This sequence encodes CASSPRDSRSDNNEQFF.

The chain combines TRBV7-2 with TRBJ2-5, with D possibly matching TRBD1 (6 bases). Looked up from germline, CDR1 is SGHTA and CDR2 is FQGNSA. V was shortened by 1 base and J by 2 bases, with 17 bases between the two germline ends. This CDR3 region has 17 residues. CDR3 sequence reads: CASSLGHFQGIQETQYF. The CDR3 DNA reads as TGTGCCAGCAGCTTAGGACACTTTCAGGGGATTCAAGAGACCCAGTACTTC. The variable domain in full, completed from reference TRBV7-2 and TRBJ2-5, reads GAGVSQSPSNKVTEKGKDVELRCDPISGHTALYWYRQSLGQGLEFLIYFQGNSAPDKSGLPSDRFSAERTGGSVSTLTIQRTQQEDSAVYLCASSLGHFQGIQETQYFGPGTRLLVL.

The CDR3 DNA follows: TGTGCCAGCAGCCAGGACAGGAACGCTAACTATGGCTACACCTTC. Translated, it gives CASSQDRNANYGYTF. The V gene is TRBV28, the J gene TRBJ1-2, with TRBD1 matching 7 bases. This CDR3 comprises 15 residues. Germline loops: CDR1 MDHEN, CDR2 SYDVKM. V lost 6 bases, J lost 0 bases, and 7 bases stayed unmatched.

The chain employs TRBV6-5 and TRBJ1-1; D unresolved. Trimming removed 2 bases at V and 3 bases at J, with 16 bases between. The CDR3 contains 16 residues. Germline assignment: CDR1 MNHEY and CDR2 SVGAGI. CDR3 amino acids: CASSYEGQGRDTEAFF. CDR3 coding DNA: TGTGCCAGCAGTTACGAAGGTCAAGGGCGGGACACTGAAGCTTTCTTT.

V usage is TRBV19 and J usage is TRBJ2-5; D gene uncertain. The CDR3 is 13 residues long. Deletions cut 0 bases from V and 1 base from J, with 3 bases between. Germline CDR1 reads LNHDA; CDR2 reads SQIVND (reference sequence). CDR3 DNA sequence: TGTGCCAGTAGTATAGACAGCCAAGAGACCCAGTACTTC. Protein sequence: CASSIDSQETQYF.

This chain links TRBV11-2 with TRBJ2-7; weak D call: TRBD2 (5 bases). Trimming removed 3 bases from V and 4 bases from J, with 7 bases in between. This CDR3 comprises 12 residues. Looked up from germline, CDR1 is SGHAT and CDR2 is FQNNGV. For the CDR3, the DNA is TGTGCCAGCAGCTTTGGAGGATACGAGCAGTACTTC. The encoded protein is CASSFGGYEQYF. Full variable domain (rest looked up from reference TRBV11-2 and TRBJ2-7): EAGVAQSPRYKIIEKRQSVAFWCNPISGHATLYWYQQILGQGPKLLIQFQNNGVVDDSQLPKDRFSAERLKGVDSTLKIQPAKLEDSAVYLCASSFGGYEQYFGPGTRLTVT.

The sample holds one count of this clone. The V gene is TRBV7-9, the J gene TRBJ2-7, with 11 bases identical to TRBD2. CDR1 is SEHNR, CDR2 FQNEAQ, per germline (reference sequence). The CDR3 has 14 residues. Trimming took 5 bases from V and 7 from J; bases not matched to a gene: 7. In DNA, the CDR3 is TGTGCCAGCAGCATAACTAGCGGGAGTAGTGAGCAGTACTTC. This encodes CASSITSGSSEQYF.

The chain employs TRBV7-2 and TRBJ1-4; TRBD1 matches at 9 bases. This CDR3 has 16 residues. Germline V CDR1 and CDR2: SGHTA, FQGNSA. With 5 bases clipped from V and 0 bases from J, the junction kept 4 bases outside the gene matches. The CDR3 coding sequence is TGTGCCAGCAGCCGGGACAGGGCCGCAACTAATGAAAAACTGTTTTTT. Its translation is CASSRDRAATNEKLFF.

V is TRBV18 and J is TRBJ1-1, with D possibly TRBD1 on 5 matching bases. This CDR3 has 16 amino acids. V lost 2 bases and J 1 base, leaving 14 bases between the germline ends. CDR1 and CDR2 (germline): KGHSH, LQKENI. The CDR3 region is CASSPSQLGQNTEAFF. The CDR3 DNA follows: TGTGCCAGCTCACCATCCCAATTGGGGCAGAACACTGAAGCTTTCTTT.

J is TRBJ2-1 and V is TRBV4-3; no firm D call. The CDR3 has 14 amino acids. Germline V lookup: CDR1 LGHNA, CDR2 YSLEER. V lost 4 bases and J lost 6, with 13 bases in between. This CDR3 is CASSPRVISNEQFF. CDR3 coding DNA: TGCGCCAGCAGCCCCCGGGTCATATCCAATGAGCAGTTCTTC.

In nucleotides, the CDR3 is TGTGCCAGCAGTTACCTCCCTAGCAATCAGCCCCAGCATTTT. It encodes CASSYLPSNQPQHF. The V gene is TRBV6-5, the J gene TRBJ1-5; D unresolved. This CDR3 contains 14 residues. V dropped 2 bases and J dropped 0 bases, with 5 bases sitting between them. Germline CDR1 is MNHEY and CDR2 is SVGAGI.

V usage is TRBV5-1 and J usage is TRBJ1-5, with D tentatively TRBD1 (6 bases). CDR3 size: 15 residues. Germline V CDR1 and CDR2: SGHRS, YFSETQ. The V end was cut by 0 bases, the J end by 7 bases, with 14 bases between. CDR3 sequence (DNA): TGCGCCAGCAGCTTGGGCCCAGGGGCGAGGCAGCCCCAGCATTTT. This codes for CASSLGPGARQPQHF.

The DNA of the CDR3 is TGTGCCAGCAGCTTAGATGGGCTATCTGGCTATGGCTACACCTTC. Translating it yields CASSLDGLSGYGYTF. The gene calls are TRBV7-2 and TRBJ1-2; no clear D gene. The CDR3 loop spans 15 amino acids. The V gene lost 1 base and the J gene lost 4 bases, with 13 bases spanning the gap. From germline, CDR1 is SGHTA and CDR2 FQGNSA.

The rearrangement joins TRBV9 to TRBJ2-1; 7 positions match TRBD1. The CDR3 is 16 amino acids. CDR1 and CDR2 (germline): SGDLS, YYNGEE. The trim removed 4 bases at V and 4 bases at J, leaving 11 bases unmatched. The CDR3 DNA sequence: TGTGCCAGCAGCACCCACCCCCGGGACAGATACAATGAGCAGTTCTTC. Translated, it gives CASSTHPRDRYNEQFF.

The CDR3 spells CASSEALDNTEAFF. In DNA form, the CDR3 reads TGTGCCAGCAGTGAAGCTCTGGATAACACTGAAGCTTTCTTT. This sequence joins TRBV2 and TRBJ1-1; D uncertain. Per germline, CDR1 SNHLY and CDR2 FYNNEI. Trimming pared 0 bases from V and 2 bases from J, leaving 7 bases between. The CDR3 has 14 amino acids. Supplemented by reference TRBV2 and TRBJ1-1, the full variable domain reads EPEVTQTPSHQVTQMGQEVILRCVPISNHLYFYWYRQILGQKVEFLVSFYNNEISEKSEIFDDQFSVERPDGSNFTLKIRSTKLEDSAMYFCASSEALDNTEAFFGQGTRLTVV.

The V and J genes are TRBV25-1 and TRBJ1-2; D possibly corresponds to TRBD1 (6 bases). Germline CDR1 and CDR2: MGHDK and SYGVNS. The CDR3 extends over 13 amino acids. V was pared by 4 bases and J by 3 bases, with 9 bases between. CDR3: CASSGHRDYGYTF. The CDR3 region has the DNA TGTGCCAGCAGTGGACACAGGGACTATGGCTACACCTTC.

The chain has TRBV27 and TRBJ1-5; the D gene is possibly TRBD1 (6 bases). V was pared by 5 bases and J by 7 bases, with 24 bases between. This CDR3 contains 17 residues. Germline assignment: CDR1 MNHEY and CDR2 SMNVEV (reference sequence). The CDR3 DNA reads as TGTGCCAGCAGTCCGCGACCCCAGGGGATCGGGTTACAGCCCCAGCATTTT. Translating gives CASSPRPQGIGLQPQHF.

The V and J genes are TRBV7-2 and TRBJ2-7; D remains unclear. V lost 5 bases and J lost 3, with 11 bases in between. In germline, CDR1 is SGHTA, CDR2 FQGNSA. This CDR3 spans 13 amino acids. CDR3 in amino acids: CASSRGRFYEQYF. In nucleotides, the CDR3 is TGTGCCAGCAGCCGAGGTAGATTCTACGAGCAGTACTTC.

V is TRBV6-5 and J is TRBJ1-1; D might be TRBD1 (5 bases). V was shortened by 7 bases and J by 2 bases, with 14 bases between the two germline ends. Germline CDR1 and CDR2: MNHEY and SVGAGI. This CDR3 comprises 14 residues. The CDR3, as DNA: TGTGCCAGCACTACCCTGGGGGGTAACACTGAAGCTTTCTTT. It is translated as CASTTLGGNTEAFF.

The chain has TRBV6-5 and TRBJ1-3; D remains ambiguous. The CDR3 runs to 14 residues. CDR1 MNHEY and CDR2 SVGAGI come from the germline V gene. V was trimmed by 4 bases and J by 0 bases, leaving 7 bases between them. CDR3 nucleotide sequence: TGTGCCAGCAGTTCCCTGAGCTCTGGAAACACCATATATTTT. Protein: CASSSLSSGNTIYF.

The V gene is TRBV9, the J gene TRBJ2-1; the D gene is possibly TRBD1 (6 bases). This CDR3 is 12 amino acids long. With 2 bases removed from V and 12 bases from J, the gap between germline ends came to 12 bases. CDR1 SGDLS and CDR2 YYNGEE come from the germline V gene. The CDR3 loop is CASSVTLGAQFF. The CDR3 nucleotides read TGTGCCAGCAGCGTGACTTTGGGGGCGCAGTTCTTC.

CDR3 residues: CASSEIGGGYGYTF. Written as DNA, the CDR3 is TGTGCCAGCAGTGAAATTGGCGGGGGTTATGGCTACACCTTC. V usage is TRBV2 and J usage is TRBJ1-2; D possibly corresponds to TRBD1 (5 bases). The CDR3 is made up of 14 amino acids. V lost 2 bases and J lost 5, with 12 bases in between. The germline gives CDR1 SNHLY, CDR2 FYNNEI.